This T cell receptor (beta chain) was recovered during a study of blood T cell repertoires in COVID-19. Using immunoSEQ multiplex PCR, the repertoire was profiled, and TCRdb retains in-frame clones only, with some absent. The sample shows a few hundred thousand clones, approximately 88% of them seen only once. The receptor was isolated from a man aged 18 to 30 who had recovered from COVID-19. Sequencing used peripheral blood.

The DNA for the CDR3 is TGTGCCAGCAGTTCCCCCGGGACAGGGACTGAAGCTTTCTTT. Its translation is CASSSPGTGTEAFF. The V call is TRBV27, the J call TRBJ1-1, with 9 bases fitting TRBD1. V shed 4 bases and J 5 bases; nucleotides not matched to a gene: 5. Germline CDR1 reads MNHEY; CDR2 reads SMNVEV (reference sequence). The CDR3 runs to 14 residues.